This TCR beta chain originates from a study of shared clonotypes between healthy human individuals. Template for every sorted-subset replicate PCR totaled around 200 ng DNA, some 30,000 T cell genomes. Measured with immunoSEQ multiplex PCR; TCRdb has only the in-frame clones, and not every one. The sample contains more than 2 million clones, about 94% of which appear only once. V was pared by 2 bases and J by 4 bases, with 9 bases between. Germline assignment: CDR1 SGHRS and CDR2 YFSETQ. The CDR3 loop spans 13 amino acids. A remark on this clone: In the same sample, other DNA sequences code for this CDR3.

The sequenced sample was naive CD4+ T cells sorted from blood. The subset denotes: CD45RA+ positively selected. V is TRBV5-1 and J is TRBJ2-5; D is undetermined. This clonotype was obtained from a man younger than 35 in good health. The CDR3 loop is CASSLVLGETQYF. In DNA form, the CDR3 reads TGCGCCAGCAGCTTAGTGTTAGGAGAGACCCAGTACTTC.